What follows is one T cell receptor (beta chain) and its context. One junction end disagrees with the germline gene, perhaps due to a read error. Germline-derived CDR1 and CDR2 are SGHAT and FQNNGV. The CDR3 consists of 15 residues. The source of the sample is a study of tumor-infiltrating lymphocytes in primary liver carcinoma. Scientists recovered RNA and DNA together from roughly 21-30 mg of unsorted bulk tissue. Chronic HBV infection affected patients, none of whom had received treatment. TCR beta cDNA was made from around 460 ng total RNA with a constant-region primer. Libraries for TCR beta were built through three nested multiplex PCR rounds, which together made up a slightly modified ARM-PCR procedure. PCR rounds one and two used TRBV1-TRBV30 forward primers with a C-beta reverse primer for around 9 cycles each. TCRdb analysed the multiplex PCR reads with MiXCR anew, one entry per CDR3 protein. This repertoire shows under 150,000 distinct CDR3 sequences, around 70% found once; its top ten account for around 8.1%.

Sequencing was carried out using tumor-adjacent normal liver tissue. The chain is built from TRBV11-2 and TRBJ2-2; D might be TRBD2 (6 bases). The sequence was obtained from a woman aged 55-75 years with primary liver carcinoma and hepatitis B virus infection. CDR3 loop: CVSKPSTGDTGELFF. Written as DNA, the CDR3 is TGTGTCAGCAAACCTAGTACGGGGGACACCGGGGAGCTGTTTTTT.